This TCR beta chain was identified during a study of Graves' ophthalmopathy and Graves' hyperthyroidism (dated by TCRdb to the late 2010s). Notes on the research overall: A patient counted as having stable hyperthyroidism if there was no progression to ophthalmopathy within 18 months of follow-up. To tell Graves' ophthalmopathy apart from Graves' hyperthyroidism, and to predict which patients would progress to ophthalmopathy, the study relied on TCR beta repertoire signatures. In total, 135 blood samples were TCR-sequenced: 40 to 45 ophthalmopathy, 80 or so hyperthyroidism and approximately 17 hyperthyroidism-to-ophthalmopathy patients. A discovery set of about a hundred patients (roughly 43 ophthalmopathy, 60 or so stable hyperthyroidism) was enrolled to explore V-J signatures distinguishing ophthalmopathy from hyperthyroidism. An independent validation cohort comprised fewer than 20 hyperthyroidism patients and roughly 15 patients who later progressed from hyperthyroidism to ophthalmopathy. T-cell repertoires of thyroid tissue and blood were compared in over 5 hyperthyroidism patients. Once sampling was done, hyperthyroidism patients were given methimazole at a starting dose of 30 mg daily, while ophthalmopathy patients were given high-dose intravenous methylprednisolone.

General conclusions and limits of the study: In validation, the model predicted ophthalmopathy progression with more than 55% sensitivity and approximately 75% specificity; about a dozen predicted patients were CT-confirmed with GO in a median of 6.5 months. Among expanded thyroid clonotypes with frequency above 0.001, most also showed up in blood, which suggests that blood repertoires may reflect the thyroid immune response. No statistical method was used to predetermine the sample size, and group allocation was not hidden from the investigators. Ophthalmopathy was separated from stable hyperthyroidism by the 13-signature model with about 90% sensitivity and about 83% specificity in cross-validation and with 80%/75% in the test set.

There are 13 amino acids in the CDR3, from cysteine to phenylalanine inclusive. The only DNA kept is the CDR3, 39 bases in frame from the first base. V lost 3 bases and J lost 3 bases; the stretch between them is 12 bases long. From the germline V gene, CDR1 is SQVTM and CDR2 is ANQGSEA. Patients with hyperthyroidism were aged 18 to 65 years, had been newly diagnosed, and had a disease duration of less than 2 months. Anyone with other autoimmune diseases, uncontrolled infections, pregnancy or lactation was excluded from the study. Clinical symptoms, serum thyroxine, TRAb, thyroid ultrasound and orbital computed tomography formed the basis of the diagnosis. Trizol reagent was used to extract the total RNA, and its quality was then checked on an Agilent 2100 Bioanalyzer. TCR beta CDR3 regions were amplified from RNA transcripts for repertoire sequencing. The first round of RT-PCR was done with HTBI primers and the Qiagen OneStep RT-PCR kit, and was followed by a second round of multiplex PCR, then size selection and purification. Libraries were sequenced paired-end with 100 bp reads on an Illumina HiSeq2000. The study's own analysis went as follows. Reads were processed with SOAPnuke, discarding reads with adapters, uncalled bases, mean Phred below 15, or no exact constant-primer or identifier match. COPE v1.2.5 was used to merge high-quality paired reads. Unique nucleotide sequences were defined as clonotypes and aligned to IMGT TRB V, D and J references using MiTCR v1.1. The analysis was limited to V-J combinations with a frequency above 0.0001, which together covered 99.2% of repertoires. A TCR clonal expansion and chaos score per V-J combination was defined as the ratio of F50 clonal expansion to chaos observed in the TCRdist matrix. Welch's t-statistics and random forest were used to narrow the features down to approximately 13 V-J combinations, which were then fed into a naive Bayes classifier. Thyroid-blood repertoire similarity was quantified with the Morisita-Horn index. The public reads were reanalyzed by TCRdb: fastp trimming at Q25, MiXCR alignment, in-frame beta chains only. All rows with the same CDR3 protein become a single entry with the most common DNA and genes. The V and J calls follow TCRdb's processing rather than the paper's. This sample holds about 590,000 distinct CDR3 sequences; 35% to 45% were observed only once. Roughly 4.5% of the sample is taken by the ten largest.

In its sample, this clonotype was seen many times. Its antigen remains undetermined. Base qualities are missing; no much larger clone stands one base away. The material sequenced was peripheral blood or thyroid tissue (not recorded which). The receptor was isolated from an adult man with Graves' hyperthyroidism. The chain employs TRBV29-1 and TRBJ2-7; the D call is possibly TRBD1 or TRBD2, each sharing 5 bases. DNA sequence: TGCAGCGTTGATCTTGAGGGGCGCTACGAGCAGTACTTC. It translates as CSVDLEGRYEQYF.